This TCR beta chain was sequenced in a study of cytomegalovirus exposure and HLA in healthy donors. Study details: Assignment to the Caucasian-associated ancestry cluster applied to 75% to 85% of the approximately 360 genotyped donors. The study's findings and limits: In a later analysis, parvovirus B19, influenza, CMV and Epstein-Barr virus appeared linked to several top co-occurrence clusters.

A word on this clone: Its antigen remains unidentified.

V trimming: 3 bases; J trimming: 0 bases; junction bases outside the gene matches: 6. This CDR3 comprises 16 residues. PCR was performed using 60 Vbeta and 13 Jbeta primers. Original processing notes: An analysis that came later counted some 85 million unique TCR beta chains, around 12 million shared. Method: immunoSEQ multiplex PCR; TCRdb's copy keeps in-frame clones and lacks some. That table supplies the V and J calls and clone size; D and trimming were determined from the DNA. Its table lists fewer than 100,000 clones. The sequence came from a middle-aged man in good health and CMV-seronegative. This chain uses TRBV5-3 with TRBJ1-5; TRBD1 agrees at 7 bases. TRBV5-3 qualifies as an ORF whose function is uncertain. The sample comprised PBMCs. CDR3 in amino acids: CARSSSGTDSNQPQHF. The CDR3 DNA is TGTGCCAGAAGCTCCTCCGGGACAGATAGCAATCAGCCCCAGCATTTT.